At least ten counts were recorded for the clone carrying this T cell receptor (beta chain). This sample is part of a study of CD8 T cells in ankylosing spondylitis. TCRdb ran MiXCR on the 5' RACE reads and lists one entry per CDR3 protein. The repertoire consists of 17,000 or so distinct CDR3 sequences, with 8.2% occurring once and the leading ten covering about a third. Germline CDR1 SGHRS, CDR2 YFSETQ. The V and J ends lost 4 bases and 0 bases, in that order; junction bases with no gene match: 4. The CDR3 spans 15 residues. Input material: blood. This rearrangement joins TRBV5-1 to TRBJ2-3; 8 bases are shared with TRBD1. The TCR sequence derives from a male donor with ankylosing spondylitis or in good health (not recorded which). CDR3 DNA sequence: TGCGCCAGCAGCACGGGACAGGCGAGCACAGATACGCAGTATTTT. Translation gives CASSTGQASTDTQYF.